This T cell receptor (beta chain) comes out of a study of graft-versus-host responses after intestinal transplantation. Germline loops: CDR1 SGHAT, CDR2 FQNNGV. This CDR3 is 11 amino acids long. Trimming took 5 bases from V and 7 from J, leaving 6 bases between them. Study results and caveats: Peak circulating GvH clone levels tracked with early post-transplant HvG declines.

Measured with immunoSEQ multiplex PCR; TCRdb has only the in-frame clones, and not every one. The sample carries roughly 10,000 clones, around 33% recorded once. Irradiated, violet-dye-labeled stimulator cells, around 200,000 in number, were plated with around 200,000 CFSE-labeled responder cells. This receptor was identified in a human patient who received an intestinal transplant. V usage is TRBV11-2 and J usage is TRBJ2-1, with D unclear. The sample in question was alloreactive CD8+ T cells from a mixed lymphocyte reaction culture, obtained before intestinal transplant. Subset indicated: CFSE-low proliferating T cells sorted from roughly 6-day pre-transplant mixed lymphocyte reaction (GvH or HvG direction). The CDR3 coding sequence is TGTGCCAGCAGCATTTTAAATGAGCAGTTCTTC. This codes for CASSILNEQFF.